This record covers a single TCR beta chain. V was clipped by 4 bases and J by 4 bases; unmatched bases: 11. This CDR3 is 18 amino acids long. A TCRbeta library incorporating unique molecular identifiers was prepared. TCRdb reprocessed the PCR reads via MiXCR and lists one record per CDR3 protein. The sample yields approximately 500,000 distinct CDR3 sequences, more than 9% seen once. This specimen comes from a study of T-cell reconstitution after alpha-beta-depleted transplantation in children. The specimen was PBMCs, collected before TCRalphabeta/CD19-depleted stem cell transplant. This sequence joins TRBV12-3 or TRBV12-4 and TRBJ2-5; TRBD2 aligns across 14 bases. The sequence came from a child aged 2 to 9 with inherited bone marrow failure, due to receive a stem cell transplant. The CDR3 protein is CASSSKATSGRAGETQYF. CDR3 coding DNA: TGTGCCAGCAGTTCTAAAGCGACTAGCGGGAGGGCCGGAGAGACCCAGTACTTC.